The present T cell receptor (beta chain) was sequenced within a study of immune cell composition in non-small cell lung cancer. Study-level results: Squamous carcinomas (approximately 80%) more often had tumour-associated clones >0.5% than adenocarcinomas (around 33%). Dominant in vivo tumour-associated clones were not shown to share tumour-reactive sequences. Top 10 clone scores and clonality were higher in squamous than adenocarcinoma.

A note on this clone: As yet, its antigen is unknown.

Data came from immunoSEQ multiplex PCR; TCRdb stores just in-frame clones and leaves some out. The data contain fewer than 4,500 clones, 60% to 80% of them singletons. Genomic DNA came from frozen unsorted single-cell suspensions. The CDR3 runs to 17 residues. Losses at the gene ends were 6 bases for V and 3 bases for J; bases not matched to a gene: 14. Germline lookup yields CDR1 MDHEN and CDR2 SYDVKM. The sequence derives from a human donor with non-small cell lung cancer. The sequenced sample was lung tumor tissue. V gene TRBV28 combines with J gene TRBJ2-7, with 10 bases matching TRBD1. In DNA form, the CDR3 reads TGTGCCAGCAGGGGACGACAGGGGGCGTTTTCCCACTACGAGCAGTACTTC. Its translation: CASRGRQGAFSHYEQYF.